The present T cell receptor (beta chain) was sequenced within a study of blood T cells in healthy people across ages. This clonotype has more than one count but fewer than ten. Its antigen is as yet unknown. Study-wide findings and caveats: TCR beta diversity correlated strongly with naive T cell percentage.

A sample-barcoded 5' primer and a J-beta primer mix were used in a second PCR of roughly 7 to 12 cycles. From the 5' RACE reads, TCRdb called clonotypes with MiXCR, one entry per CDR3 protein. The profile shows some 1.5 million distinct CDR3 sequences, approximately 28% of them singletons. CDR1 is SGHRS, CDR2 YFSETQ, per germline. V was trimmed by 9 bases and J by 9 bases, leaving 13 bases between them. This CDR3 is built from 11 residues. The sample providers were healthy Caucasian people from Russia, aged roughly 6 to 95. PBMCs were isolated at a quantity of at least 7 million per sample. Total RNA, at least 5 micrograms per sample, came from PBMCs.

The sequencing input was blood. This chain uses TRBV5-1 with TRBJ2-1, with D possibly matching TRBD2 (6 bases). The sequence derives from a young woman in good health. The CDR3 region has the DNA TGCGCCACCCGAGGAGGGAGTGAGCAGTTCTTC. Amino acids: CATRGGSEQFF.